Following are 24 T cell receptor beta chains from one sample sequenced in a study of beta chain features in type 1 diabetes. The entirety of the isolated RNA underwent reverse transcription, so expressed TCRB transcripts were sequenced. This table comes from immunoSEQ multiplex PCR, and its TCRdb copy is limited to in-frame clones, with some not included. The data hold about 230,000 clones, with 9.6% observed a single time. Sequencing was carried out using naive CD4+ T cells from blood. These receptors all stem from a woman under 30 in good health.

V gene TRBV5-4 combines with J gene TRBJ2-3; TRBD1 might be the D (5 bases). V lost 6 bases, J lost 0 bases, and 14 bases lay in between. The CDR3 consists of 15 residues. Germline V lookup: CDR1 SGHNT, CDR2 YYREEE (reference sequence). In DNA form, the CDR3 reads TGTGCCAGCATCCCCCAGGGTGTTAGCACAGATACGCAGTATTTT. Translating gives CASIPQGVSTDTQYF.

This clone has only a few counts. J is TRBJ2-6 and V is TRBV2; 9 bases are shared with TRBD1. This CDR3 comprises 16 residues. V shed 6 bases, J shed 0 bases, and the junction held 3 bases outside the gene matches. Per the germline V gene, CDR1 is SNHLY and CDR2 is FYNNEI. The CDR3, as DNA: TGTGCCAGCAGAGGGACAGGGATCTCTGGGGCCAACGTCCTGACTTTC. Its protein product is CASRGTGISGANVLTF. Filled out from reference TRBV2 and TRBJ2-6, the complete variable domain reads EPEVTQTPSHQVTQMGQEVILRCVPISNHLYFYWYRQILGQKVEFLVSFYNNEISEKSEIFDDQFSVERPDGSNFTLKIRSTKLEDSAMYFCASRGTGISGANVLTFGAGSRLTVL.

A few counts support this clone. The CDR3 sequence: CASSVGRGVAGELFF. The CDR3 coding sequence is TGTGCCAGCAGCGTAGGCCGAGGCGTGGCCGGGGAGCTGTTTTTT. This chain uses TRBV9 with TRBJ2-2; D not certain. Trimming took off 0 bases at V and 6 bases at J, with 12 bases between the two ends. The CDR3 covers 15 residues. CDR1 and CDR2 (germline): SGDLS, YYNGEE.

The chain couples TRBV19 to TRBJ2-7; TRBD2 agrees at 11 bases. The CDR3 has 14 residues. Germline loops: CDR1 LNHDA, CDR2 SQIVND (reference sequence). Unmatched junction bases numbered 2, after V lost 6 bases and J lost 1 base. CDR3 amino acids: CASSGTSGSYEQYF. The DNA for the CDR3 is TGTGCCAGTAGCGGGACTAGCGGTTCCTACGAGCAGTACTTC.

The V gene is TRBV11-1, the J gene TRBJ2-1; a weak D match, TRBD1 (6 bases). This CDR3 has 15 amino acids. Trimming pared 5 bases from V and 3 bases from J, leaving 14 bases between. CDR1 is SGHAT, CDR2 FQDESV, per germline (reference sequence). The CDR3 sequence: CASSRTGSGYNEQFF. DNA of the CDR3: TGTGCCAGCAGCCGCACAGGGTCAGGCTACAATGAGCAGTTCTTC.

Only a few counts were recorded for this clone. CDR3 protein: CAISDGTSGADTQYF. In DNA, the CDR3 is TGTGCCATCAGTGACGGGACTAGCGGGGCGGATACGCAGTATTTT. The chain couples TRBV10-3 to TRBJ2-3; the match to TRBD2 covers 13 bases. V trimming: 3 bases; J trimming: 6 bases; junction bases outside the gene matches: 3. CDR3 size: 15 residues. The germline V gene encodes CDR1 ENHRY and CDR2 SYGVKD.

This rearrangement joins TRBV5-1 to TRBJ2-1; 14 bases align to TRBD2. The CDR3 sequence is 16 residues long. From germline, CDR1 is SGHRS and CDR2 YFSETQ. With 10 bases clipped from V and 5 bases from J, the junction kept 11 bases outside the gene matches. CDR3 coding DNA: TGCGCCTCGTCGACTAGCGGGGGGGCGTCAGACAATGAGCAGTTCTTC. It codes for CASSTSGGASDNEQFF.

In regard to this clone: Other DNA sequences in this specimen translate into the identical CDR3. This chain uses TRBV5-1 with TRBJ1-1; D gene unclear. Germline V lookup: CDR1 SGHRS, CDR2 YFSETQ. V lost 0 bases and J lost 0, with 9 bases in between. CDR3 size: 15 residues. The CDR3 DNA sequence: TGCGCCAGCAGCTTGGTTCCGGGGATGAACACTGAAGCTTTCTTT. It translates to CASSLVPGMNTEAFF.

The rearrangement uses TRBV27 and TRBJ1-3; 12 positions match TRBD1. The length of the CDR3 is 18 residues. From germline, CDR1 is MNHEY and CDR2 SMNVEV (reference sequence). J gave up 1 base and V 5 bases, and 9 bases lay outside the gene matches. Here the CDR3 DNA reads TGTGCCAGCAGTCCCCGGTGGGACAGGGGGCAGTCTGGAAACACCATATATTTT. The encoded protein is CASSPRWDRGQSGNTIYF.

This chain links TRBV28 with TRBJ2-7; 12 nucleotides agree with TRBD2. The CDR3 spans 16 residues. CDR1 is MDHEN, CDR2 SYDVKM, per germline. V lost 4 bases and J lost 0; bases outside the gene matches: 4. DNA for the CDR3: TGTGCCAGCAGTTATCCTAGCGGGGGGGTCTCCTACGAGCAGTACTTC. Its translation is CASSYPSGGVSYEQYF.

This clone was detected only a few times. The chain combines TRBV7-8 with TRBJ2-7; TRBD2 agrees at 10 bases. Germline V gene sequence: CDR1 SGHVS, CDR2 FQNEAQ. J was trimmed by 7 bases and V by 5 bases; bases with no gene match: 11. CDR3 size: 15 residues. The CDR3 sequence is CASSPRTSGSAEQYF. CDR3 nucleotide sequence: TGTGCCAGCAGCCCGCGGACTAGCGGATCGGCGGAGCAGTACTTC.

The CDR3 sequence is CASSETGVGTDTQYF. DNA for the CDR3: TGTGCCAGCAGTGAGACAGGGGTTGGCACAGATACGCAGTATTTT. The chain couples TRBV2 to TRBJ2-3, with 8 bases identical to TRBD1. Germline CDR1 is SNHLY and CDR2 is FYNNEI. The CDR3 loop spans 15 amino acids. V was clipped by 3 bases and J by 1 base; unmatched bases: 3.

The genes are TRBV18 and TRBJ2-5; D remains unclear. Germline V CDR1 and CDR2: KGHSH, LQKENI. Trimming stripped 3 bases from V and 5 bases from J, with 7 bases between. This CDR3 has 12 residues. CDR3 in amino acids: CASSPGLETQYF. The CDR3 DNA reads TGTGCCAGCTCACCCGGGTTGGAGACCCAGTACTTC.

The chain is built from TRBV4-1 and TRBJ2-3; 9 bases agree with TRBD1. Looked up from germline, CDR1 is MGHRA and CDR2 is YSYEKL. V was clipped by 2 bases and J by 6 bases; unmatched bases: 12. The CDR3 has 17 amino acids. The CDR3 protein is CASSQRPGGQGRDTQYF. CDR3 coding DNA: TGCGCCAGCAGCCAAAGGCCGGGGGGACAGGGCCGGGATACGCAGTATTTT.

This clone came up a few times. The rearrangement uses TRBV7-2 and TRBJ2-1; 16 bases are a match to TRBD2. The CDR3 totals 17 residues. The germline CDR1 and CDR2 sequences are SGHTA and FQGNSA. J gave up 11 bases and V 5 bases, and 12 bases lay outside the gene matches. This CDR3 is CASSVAGTSGGGLKQFF. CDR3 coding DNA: TGTGCCAGCAGCGTCGCCGGGACTAGCGGGGGGGGTTTGAAGCAGTTCTTC.

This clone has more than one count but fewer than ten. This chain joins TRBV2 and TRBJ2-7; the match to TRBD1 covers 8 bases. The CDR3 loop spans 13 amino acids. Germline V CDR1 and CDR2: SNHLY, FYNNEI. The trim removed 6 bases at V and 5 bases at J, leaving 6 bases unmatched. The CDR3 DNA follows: TGTGCCAGCAGAAGGACAGGGATGAACGAGCAGTACTTC. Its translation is CASRRTGMNEQYF.

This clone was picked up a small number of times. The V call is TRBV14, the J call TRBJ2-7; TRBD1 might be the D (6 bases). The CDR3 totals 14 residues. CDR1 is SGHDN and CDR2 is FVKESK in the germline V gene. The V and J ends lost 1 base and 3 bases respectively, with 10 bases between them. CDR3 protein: CASSQVGQIYEQYF. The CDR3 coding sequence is TGTGCCAGCAGCCAAGTCGGACAGATCTACGAGCAGTACTTC.

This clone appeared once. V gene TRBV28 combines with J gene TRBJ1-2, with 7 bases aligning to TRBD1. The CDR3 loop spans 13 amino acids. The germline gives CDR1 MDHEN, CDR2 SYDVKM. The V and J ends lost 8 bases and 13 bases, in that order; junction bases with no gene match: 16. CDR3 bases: TGTGCCAGCCTACTGGGGACAGTCGCTACTATCACCTTC. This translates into CASLLGTVATITF.

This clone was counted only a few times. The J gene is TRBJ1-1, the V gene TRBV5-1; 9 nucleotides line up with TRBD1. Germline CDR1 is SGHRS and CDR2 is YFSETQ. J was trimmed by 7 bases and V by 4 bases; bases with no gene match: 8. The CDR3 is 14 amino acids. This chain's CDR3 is CASSIGTGQNEAFF. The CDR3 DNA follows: TGCGCCAGCAGCATAGGGACAGGGCAGAATGAAGCTTTCTTT.

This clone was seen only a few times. DNA for the CDR3: TGTGCCAGCAGCTTAAGAGAGAACACTGAAGCTTTCTTT. This translates into CASSLRENTEAFF. The V call is TRBV7-6, the J call TRBJ1-1; D gene uncertain. V lost 2 bases and J 1 base, leaving 5 bases between the germline ends. Germline CDR1 and CDR2: SGHVS and FNYEAQ. The CDR3 is made up of 13 amino acids.

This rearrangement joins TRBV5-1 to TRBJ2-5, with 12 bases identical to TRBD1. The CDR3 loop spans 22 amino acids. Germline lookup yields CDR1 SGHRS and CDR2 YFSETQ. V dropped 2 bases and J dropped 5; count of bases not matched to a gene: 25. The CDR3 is CASSFPYGRSTTGTGGDETQYF. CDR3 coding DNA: TGCGCCAGCAGCTTTCCGTATGGAAGGAGCACAACCGGGACAGGGGGCGATGAGACCCAGTACTTC.

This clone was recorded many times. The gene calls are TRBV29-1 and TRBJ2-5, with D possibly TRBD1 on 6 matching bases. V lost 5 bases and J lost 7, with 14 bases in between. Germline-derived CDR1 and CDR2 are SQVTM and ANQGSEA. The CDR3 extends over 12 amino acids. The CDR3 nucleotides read TGCAGCGTTCGAACTGGGACACGGACCCAGTACTTC. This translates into CSVRTGTRTQYF.

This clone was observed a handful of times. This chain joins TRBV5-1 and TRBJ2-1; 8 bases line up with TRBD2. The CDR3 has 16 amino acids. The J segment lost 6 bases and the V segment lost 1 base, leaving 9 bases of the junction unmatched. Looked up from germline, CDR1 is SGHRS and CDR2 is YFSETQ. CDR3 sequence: CASSLTSGLSGNEQFF. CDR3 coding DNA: TGCGCCAGCAGCTTGACTAGCGGACTAAGCGGCAATGAGCAGTTCTTC. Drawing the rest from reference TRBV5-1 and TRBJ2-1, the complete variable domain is KAGVTQTPRYLIKTRGQQVTLSCSPISGHRSVSWYQQTPGQGLQFLFEYFSETQRNKGNFPGRFSGRQFSNSRSEMNVSTLELGDSALYLCASSLTSGLSGNEQFFGPGTRLTVL.

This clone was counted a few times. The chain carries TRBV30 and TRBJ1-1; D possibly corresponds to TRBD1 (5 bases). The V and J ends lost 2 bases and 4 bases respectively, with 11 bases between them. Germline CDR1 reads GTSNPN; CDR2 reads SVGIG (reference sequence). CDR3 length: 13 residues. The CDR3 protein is CAWSKGVTTEAFF. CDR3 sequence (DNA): TGTGCCTGGAGTAAAGGGGTAACCACTGAAGCTTTCTTT.